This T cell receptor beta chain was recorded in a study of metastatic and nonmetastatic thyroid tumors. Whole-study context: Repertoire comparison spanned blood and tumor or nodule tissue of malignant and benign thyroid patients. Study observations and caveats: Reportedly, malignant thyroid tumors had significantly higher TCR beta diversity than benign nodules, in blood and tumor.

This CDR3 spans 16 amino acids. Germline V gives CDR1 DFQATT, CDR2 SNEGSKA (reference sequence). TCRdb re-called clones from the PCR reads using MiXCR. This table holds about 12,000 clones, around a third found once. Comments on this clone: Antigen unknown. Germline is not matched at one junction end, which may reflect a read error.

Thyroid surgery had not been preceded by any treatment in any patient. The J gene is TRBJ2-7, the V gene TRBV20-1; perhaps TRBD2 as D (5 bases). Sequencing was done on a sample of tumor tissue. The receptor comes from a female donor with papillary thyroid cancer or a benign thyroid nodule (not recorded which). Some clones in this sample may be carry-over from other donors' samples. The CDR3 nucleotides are TGCAGTGCTAGCGGTCTAGGTGGTAGCGCAAACTACGACCAGTACTTC. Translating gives CSASGLGGSANYDQYF.